This paragraph covers one TCR beta chain sequence. TCRdb re-called the reads through MiXCR, storing one row per CDR3 protein. The table has about 740,000 distinct CDR3 sequences, roughly 36% seen once. These data originate in a study of T cell repertoires in cytomegalovirus infection. Overall study context: CMV infection plus the matching HLA type was flagged by public TCR beta signatures.

Sequenced sample: PBMCs. This receptor was obtained from a human donor in good health (CMV status not recorded). Some clones in this sample may be carry-over from other donors' samples.

This CDR3 reads CASSAGGGSGYGYTF. The CDR3 region has the DNA TGTGCCAGCAGCGCCGGGGGGGGCTCGGGCTATGGCTACACCTTC. This rearrangement joins TRBV7-9 to TRBJ1-2; D might be TRBD1 (6 bases). The length of the CDR3 is 15 residues. V was clipped by 5 bases and J by 4 bases, with 17 bases between them. CDR1 SEHNR and CDR2 FQNEAQ come from the germline V gene (reference sequence).